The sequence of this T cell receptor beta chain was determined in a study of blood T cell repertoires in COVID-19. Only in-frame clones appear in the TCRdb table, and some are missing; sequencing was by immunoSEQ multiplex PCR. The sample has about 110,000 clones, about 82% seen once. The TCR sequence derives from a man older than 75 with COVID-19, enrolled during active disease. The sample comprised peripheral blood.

DNA for the CDR3: TGTGCCAGCAGCCAAGATGAGCGGTACATTCAGTACTTC. Translation gives CASSQDERYIQYF. The chain links TRBV3-1 (or the pseudogene TRBV3-2) to TRBJ2-4, with D possibly TRBD2 on 5 matching bases. CDR1 LGHDT and CDR2 YNNKEL come from the germline V gene (reference sequence). The CDR3 extends over 13 amino acids. V lost 0 bases and J 8 bases, leaving 8 bases between the germline ends.